These 19 T cell receptor beta chains share one sample of origin, sequenced in a study of blood T cells in healthy people across ages. Primed by a sample-barcoded 5' primer and a J-beta primer mix, a second PCR proceeded for about 7 to 11 cycles. TCRdb re-called the 5' RACE reads through MiXCR, storing one row per CDR3 protein. The sample carries 1.5 million to 2 million distinct CDR3 sequences, less than 50% recorded once. Specimen: blood. Receptors originate from a woman between 35 and 50 years old in good health.

This clonotype was observed a few times. This sequence joins TRBV6-5 and TRBJ1-2; 12 bases are shared with TRBD1. CDR1 is MNHEY, CDR2 SVGAGI, per germline. The CDR3 is 12 amino acids. Germline trimming cut 11 bases from V and 11 bases from J; bases unmatched to any gene: 9. CDR3 sequence: CAAVGTGGEYTF. The DNA for the CDR3 is TGTGCCGCCGTCGGGACAGGGGGCGAGTACACCTTC.

This clonotype has a handful of counts. The chain recombines TRBV11-1 with TRBJ2-5; D may correspond to TRBD1 or TRBD2 (5 bases each). CDR3 size: 15 residues. V was cut by 7 bases and J by 5 bases, with 20 bases left in between. Germline V CDR1 and CDR2: SGHAT, FQDESV (reference sequence). In DNA, the CDR3 is TGTGCCAGCACCTTGGGACCTAGGGACGGGGAGACCCAGTACTTC. It specifies CASTLGPRDGETQYF.

The chain links TRBV27 to TRBJ2-1; 8 bases line up with TRBD1. This CDR3 contains 16 residues. Unmatched junction bases numbered 13, after V lost 4 bases and J lost 8 bases. Germline lookup yields CDR1 MNHEY and CDR2 SMNVEV (reference sequence). As DNA, the CDR3 is TGTGCCAGCAGTTCGGGTCCCGGCAGGGGGCGGGATGAGCAGTTCTTC. It codes for CASSSGPGRGRDEQFF.

The rearrangement uses TRBV6-5 and TRBJ1-6; TRBD1 might be the D (5 bases). Trimming removed 0 bases from V and 7 bases from J, with 13 bases in between. The CDR3 has 16 amino acids. CDR1 and CDR2 (germline): MNHEY, SVGAGI. The DNA of the CDR3 is TGTGCCAGCAGTTACTCGGGAAGGACATCGAATTCACCCCTCCACTTT. Protein product: CASSYSGRTSNSPLHF.

V and J are TRBV5-1 and TRBJ1-2, with D possibly TRBD1 on 5 matching bases. This CDR3 has 14 residues. From germline, CDR1 is SGHRS and CDR2 YFSETQ. Trimming pared 4 bases from V and 8 bases from J, leaving 18 bases between. DNA for the CDR3: TGCGCCAGCAGCATCTCCGGGGCTCAGAACGGCTACACCTTC. This translates into CASSISGAQNGYTF.

The chain joins TRBV20-1 to TRBJ1-6; 10 bases match TRBD1. This CDR3 has 15 amino acids. Trimming at V came to 1 base and at J to 8 bases, leaving 5 bases not matched to a gene. The V gene's germline CDR1 is DFQATT and CDR2 SNEGSKA (reference sequence). The CDR3 DNA is TGCAGTGCTAGAGTCCCCGGACAGGGGGATTCACCCCTCCACTTT. Its translation is CSARVPGQGDSPLHF.

This clonotype was detected once. Germline and junction disagree at one end, which may indicate a read error. The chain is built from TRBV5-1 and TRBJ1-5; a possible D gene is TRBD1 (5 bases). The CDR3 is 17 residues long. Germline assignment: CDR1 SGHRS and CDR2 YFSETQ. CDR3 amino acids: CTSSSGTGSSGNQPQHF. The CDR3 DNA is TGCACCAGCAGCTCCGGGACGGGGAGTTCTGGCAATCAGCCCCAGCATTTT.

V gene TRBV5-1 combines with J gene TRBJ2-5, with D maybe TRBD1 (6 bases). Between the trimmed V and J ends, which lost 4 bases and 1 base, there was a span of 14 bases. The CDR3 is 15 residues long. Germline V lookup: CDR1 SGHRS, CDR2 YFSETQ. CDR3 region: CASSPRTEIQETQYF. CDR3 in DNA: TGCGCCAGCAGCCCGCGGACAGAAATCCAAGAGACCCAGTACTTC.

This clonotype was seen a few times. The chain is built from TRBV6-5 and TRBJ1-2; 9 positions agree with TRBD1. V dropped 2 bases and J dropped 3; count of bases not matched to a gene: 7. The CDR3 length is 16 residues. CDR1 and CDR2 (germline): MNHEY, SVGAGI. CDR3 loop: CASSYRRTGDHYGYTF. The CDR3 bases are TGTGCCAGCAGTTACCGGAGGACAGGGGATCACTATGGCTACACCTTC.

The chain couples TRBV10-3 to TRBJ1-5; the D gene is possibly TRBD1 (6 bases). The CDR3 sequence is 13 residues long. V shed 9 bases and J shed 3 bases, with 12 bases lying between them. Germline CDR1 is ENHRY and CDR2 is SYGVKD. The CDR3 DNA is TGTGCCATAAACAGGGATACCAATCAGCCCCAGCATTTT. Its protein is CAINRDTNQPQHF.

The J gene is TRBJ1-2, the V gene TRBV7-9; 9 nucleotides agree with TRBD1. From germline, CDR1 is SEHNR and CDR2 FQNEAQ (reference sequence). With V trimmed by 5 bases and J by 4 bases, 5 bases remained unmatched. CDR3 length: 14 amino acids. The chain's CDR3 is CASSVVGQGYGYTF. The DNA for the CDR3 is TGTGCCAGCAGCGTAGTGGGACAGGGCTATGGCTACACCTTC.

This chain links TRBV13 with TRBJ2-1; 11 bases are shared with TRBD2. Near its end, the DNA agrees better with TRBJ2-7, so the J call may be wrong. This CDR3 has 16 amino acids. Per the germline V gene, CDR1 is PRHDT and CDR2 is FYEKMQ (reference sequence). The CDR3 spells CASSPSSGGVYNEQYF. DNA for the CDR3: TGTGCCAGTAGCCCAAGTAGCGGGGGGGTGTACAATGAGCAGTACTTC.

This chain links TRBV28 with TRBJ2-1, with a tentative D call TRBD1 (7 bases). The CDR3 contains 15 residues. The germline V gene has CDR1 MDHEN and CDR2 SYDVKM. Trimming stripped 7 bases from V and 3 bases from J, with 16 bases between. CDR3 DNA sequence: TGTGCCAGCACCTCCGGAGGGGGCCTCTACAATGAGCAGTTCTTC. As protein: CASTSGGGLYNEQFF.

In this sample, this clonotype turned up a few times. The chain couples TRBV20-1 to TRBJ1-2; weak D call: TRBD1 (5 bases). CDR1 DFQATT and CDR2 SNEGSKA come from the germline V gene (reference sequence). The V end was cut by 5 bases, the J end by 3 bases, with 13 bases between. CDR3 length: 13 residues. The CDR3 DNA reads as TGCAGTGCTCCCCTGAGAGGGGACTATGGCTACACCTTC. This translates into CSAPLRGDYGYTF.

The genes are TRBV20-1 and TRBJ1-5; TRBD1 might be the D (6 bases). This CDR3 region has 13 residues. V was clipped by 0 bases and J by 7 bases, with 10 bases between them. Germline V CDR1 and CDR2: DFQATT, SNEGSKA (reference sequence). Here the CDR3 DNA reads TGCAGTGCTAGAGAGGGGGGCAGGCAGCCCCAGCATTTT. Amino acids: CSAREGGRQPQHF.

This chain's CDR3 is CASSRGQGRAYNSPLHF. DNA for the CDR3: TGCGCCAGCAGCAGAGGACAGGGGCGCGCCTATAATTCACCCCTCCACTTT. J is TRBJ1-6 and V is TRBV5-1; 9 nucleotides agree with TRBD1. The length of the CDR3 is 17 residues. CDR1 and CDR2 from the germline V gene are SGHRS and YFSETQ. After removal of 4 bases from V and 2 bases from J, the junction contained 7 bases not matched to a gene.

V usage is TRBV6-5 and J usage is TRBJ2-1; 9 nucleotides match TRBD2. J lost 3 bases, V lost 2 bases, and 11 bases had no gene match. Germline V gives CDR1 MNHEY, CDR2 SVGAGI. This CDR3 is 18 amino acids long. CDR3 protein: CASSYRPLSGGIYNEQFF. As DNA, the CDR3 is TGTGCCAGCAGTTACCGTCCCCTAAGCGGGGGGATCTACAATGAGCAGTTCTTC.

The V gene is TRBV14, the J gene TRBJ2-1; 10 bases are a match to TRBD2. Trimming at V came to 4 bases and at J to 6 bases, leaving 6 bases not matched to a gene. Germline V lookup: CDR1 SGHDN, CDR2 FVKESK. This CDR3 has 15 residues. CDR3 in DNA: TGTGCCAGCAGCCCCAAGCGGGGGGGTATCAATGAGCAGTTCTTC. Translation: CASSPKRGGINEQFF.

The chain has TRBV18 and TRBJ2-3; no clear D gene. The CDR3 is 15 residues long. Looked up from germline, CDR1 is KGHSH and CDR2 is LQKENI. V was cut by 3 bases and J by 6 bases, with 16 bases left in between. As DNA, the CDR3 is TGTGCCAGCTCACCCGATATAAGTGGGGTTGATACGCAGTATTTT. Amino acid sequence: CASSPDISGVDTQYF.